The rows below give T cell receptor beta chains drawn from one sample of a study of blood T cell repertoires in COVID-19. The method was immunoSEQ multiplex PCR; TCRdb's version includes in-frame clones alone and lacks a portion of them. The sample records approximately 300,000 clones, about 92% being singletons. Sequencing used PBMCs or T cells enriched from blood (not recorded which). These receptors were collected from a woman between 25 and 40 years old who had recovered from COVID-19. Each CDR3 is given without its conserved first and last residue. Expanded clones get a size class; other rows say once, few or many, or leave the size out.

CDR3aa	v_gene	j_gene	abundance
ASSPPRSGANVLT	TRBV18	TRBJ2-6	NA
ASSLAQFRTEAF	TRBV7-2	TRBJ1-1	NA
ASSLGTGNTEAF	TRBV5-1	TRBJ1-1	NA
ASSIWTDSNQPQH	TRBV19	TRBJ1-5	NA
ATSDDGHGSYGYT	TRBV24-1	TRBJ1-2	NA
ASSGVGEQF	TRBV27	TRBJ2-1	NA
ASSQEQLAGVLDTQY	TRBV4-2	TRBJ2-3	NA
ASSLVPGGYGYT	TRBV6-5	TRBJ1-2	NA
ASSLSETQY	TRBV11-3	TRBJ2-5	NA
ASTLGGGYEQY	TRBV28	TRBJ2-7	NA
ASTPGPGLNQPQH	TRBV7-2	TRBJ1-5	once
ASSVLRLAAYNEQF	TRBV9	TRBJ2-1	NA
ASASSGTPNYGYT	TRBV28	TRBJ1-2	once
ATTWTGASSGNTIY	TRBV24-1	TRBJ1-3	NA
ASSQGTSGRVQY	TRBV14	TRBJ2-7	NA
ASSFVGAANQETQY	TRBV6-2/TRBV6-3	TRBJ2-5	NA
ASSERPGNGYT	TRBV2	TRBJ1-2	NA
ASSRRQGGNEKLF	TRBV18	TRBJ1-4	once
ASSQVTASGNTIY	TRBV4-3	TRBJ1-3	NA
ASSLATGSRAGNEQF	TRBV5-1	TRBJ2-1	once
ASSSQGTGEETQY	TRBV5-1	TRBJ2-5	NA
ASSLAQRSGYGYT	TRBV5-1	TRBJ1-2	NA
ASSFAAGYGYT	TRBV27	TRBJ1-2	once
ASSPLSYNEQF	TRBV5-4	TRBJ2-1	NA
ASSQEKLSSGNTIY	TRBV4-2	TRBJ1-3	NA
ASSQGGGGFTEAF	TRBV7-9	TRBJ1-1	NA
ASSLGTTNEQF	TRBV5-1	TRBJ2-1	NA
ASSLSPTAGNTIY	TRBV7-2	TRBJ1-3	NA
ASSQGGQGRETQY	TRBV4-1	TRBJ2-5	NA
ASKQRAGAQPGANVLT	TRBV19	TRBJ2-6	NA
ASSPAGELF	TRBV11-3	TRBJ2-2	once
ASRDHQNEQF	TRBV28	TRBJ2-1	NA
ASSPTGRVSYEQY	TRBV28	TRBJ2-7	NA
ASSEPGQGAGEGYT	TRBV6-1	TRBJ1-2	NA
ASSRTDEQY	TRBV7-9	TRBJ2-7	NA
ASSRKGAVGYT	TRBV5-6	TRBJ1-2	NA
ASSSTGGSSYEQY	TRBV6-2/TRBV6-3	TRBJ2-7	NA
ASTGGGHQPQH	TRBV28	TRBJ1-5	NA
ASRVGQGYEQY	TRBV28	TRBJ2-7	NA
ASSLLQGGLNTEAF	TRBV27	TRBJ1-1	NA
ATRGRTGTGNTIY	TRBV15	TRBJ1-3	NA
ASSLLPSNQPQH	TRBV18	TRBJ1-5	NA
ASSTGVNTEAF	TRBV19	TRBJ1-1	NA
ASRGIYGYT	TRBV28	TRBJ1-2	NA
ASSRWEMSTEAF	TRBV7-2	TRBJ1-1	NA
ASSYSGDETQY	TRBV3-1/TRBV3-2	TRBJ2-5	NA
ASSAGLAGTGELF	TRBV9	TRBJ2-2	NA
ASSQDQGSSGYT	TRBV3-1/TRBV3-2	TRBJ1-2	once
ASSLRGSGGAAGELF	TRBV9	TRBJ2-2	NA
ASSLAGDSLGGYT	TRBV7-2	TRBJ1-2	NA